This T cell receptor (beta chain) was sequenced for a study of CXCR3-negative and CXCR3-positive naive CD8 T cells. Germline CDR1 reads SGHTA; CDR2 reads FQGNSA. There are 16 residues in the CDR3. The TRB cDNA libraries were prepared by 5' RACE with UMI labels. TCRdb re-called the 5' RACE reads and catalogs CDR3 proteins one per entry, DNA excluded. The sample table sets out some 47,000 distinct CDR3 sequences. Study-wide findings and caveats: CXCR3-positive naive cells had TRB CDR3s that were more hydrophobic than CXCR3-negative naive cells had.

Concerning this clonotype: Its antigen is not known.

This receptor was identified in a human donor in good health. Some clones in this sample may be carry-over from other donors' samples. The chain recombines TRBV7-2 with TRBJ1-1; TCRdb's D gene call, TRBD1, goes unchecked for lack of DNA. Sequencing was performed on naive CXCR3+ CD8+ T cells from blood. The subset was: CD45RO-CCR7+CD27+CD95- naive CD8+ T cells expressing CXCR3 (TNR3+). This CDR3 is CASSWGAGQGLTEAFF.